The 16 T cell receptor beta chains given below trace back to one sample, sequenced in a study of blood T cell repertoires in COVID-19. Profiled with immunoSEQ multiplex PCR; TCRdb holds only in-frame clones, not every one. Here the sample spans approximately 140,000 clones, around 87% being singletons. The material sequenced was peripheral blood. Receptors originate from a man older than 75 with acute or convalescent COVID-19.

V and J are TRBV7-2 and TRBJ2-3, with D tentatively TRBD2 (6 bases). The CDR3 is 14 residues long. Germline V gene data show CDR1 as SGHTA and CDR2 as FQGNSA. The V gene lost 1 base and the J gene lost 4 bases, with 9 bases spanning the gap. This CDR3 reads CASSLVPGADTQYF. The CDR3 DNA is TGTGCCAGCAGCTTAGTACCGGGGGCAGATACGCAGTATTTT.

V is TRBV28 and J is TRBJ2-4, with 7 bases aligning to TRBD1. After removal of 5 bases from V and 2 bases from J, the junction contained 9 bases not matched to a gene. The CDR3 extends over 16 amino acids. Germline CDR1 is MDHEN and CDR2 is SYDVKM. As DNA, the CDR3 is TGTGCCAGCAGTCCCGGACAGGTCGGGACCAAAAACATTCAGTACTTC. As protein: CASSPGQVGTKNIQYF.

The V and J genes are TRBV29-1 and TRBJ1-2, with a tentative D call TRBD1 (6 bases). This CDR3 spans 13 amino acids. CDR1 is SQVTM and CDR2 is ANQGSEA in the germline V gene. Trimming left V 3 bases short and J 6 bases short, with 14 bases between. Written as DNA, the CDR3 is TGCAGCGTTGAGGCAGGGGTTGGACATGGCTACACCTTC. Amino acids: CSVEAGVGHGYTF.

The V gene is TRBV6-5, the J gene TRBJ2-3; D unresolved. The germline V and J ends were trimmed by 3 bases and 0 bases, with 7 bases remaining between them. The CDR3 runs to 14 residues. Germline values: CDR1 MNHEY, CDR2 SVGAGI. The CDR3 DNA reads TGTGCCAGCAGTTATTGGGCCAGCACAGATACGCAGTATTTT. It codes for CASSYWASTDTQYF.

CDR3 protein: CSVPGTGKYTQYF. The CDR3 DNA is TGCAGCGTACCCGGGACAGGGAAATATACGCAGTATTTT. The chain couples TRBV29-1 to TRBJ2-3, with 9 bases matching TRBD1. CDR1 and CDR2 (germline): SQVTM, ANQGSEA. The CDR3 runs to 13 residues. V trimming: 6 bases; J trimming: 7 bases; junction bases outside the gene matches: 8.

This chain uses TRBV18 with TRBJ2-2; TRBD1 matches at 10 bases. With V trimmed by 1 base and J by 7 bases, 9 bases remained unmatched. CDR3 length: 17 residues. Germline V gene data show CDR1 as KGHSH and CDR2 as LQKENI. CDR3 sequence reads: CASSPQGQGLIGGELFF. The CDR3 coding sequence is TGTGCCAGCTCACCACAGGGACAGGGGCTGATCGGCGGGGAGCTGTTTTTT.

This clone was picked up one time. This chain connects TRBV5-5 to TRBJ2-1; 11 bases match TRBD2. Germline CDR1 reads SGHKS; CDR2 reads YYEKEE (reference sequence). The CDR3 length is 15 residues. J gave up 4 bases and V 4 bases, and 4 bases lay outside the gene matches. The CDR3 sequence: CASSRGTSGYNEQFF. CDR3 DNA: TGTGCCAGCAGCCGGGGGACTAGCGGTTACAATGAGCAGTTCTTC.

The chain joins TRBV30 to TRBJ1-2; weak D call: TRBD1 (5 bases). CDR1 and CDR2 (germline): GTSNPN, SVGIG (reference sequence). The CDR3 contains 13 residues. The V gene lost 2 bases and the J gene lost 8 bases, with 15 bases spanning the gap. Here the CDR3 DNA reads TGTGCCTGGAGTTCGGGTGGGGGGAGCGGCTACACCTTC. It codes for CAWSSGGGSGYTF. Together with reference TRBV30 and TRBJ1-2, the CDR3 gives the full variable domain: SQTIHQWPATLVQPVGSPLSLECTVEGTSNPNLYWYRQAAGRGLQLLFYSVGIGQISSEVPQNLSASRPQDRQFILSSKKLLLSDSGFYLCAWSSGGGSGYTFGSGTRLTVV.

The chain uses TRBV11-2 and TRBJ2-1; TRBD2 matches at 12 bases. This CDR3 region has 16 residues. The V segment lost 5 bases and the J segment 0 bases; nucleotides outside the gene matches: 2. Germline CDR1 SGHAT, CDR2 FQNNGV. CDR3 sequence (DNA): TGTGCCAGCAGCAAGACTAGCGGGAGCTCCTACAATGAGCAGTTCTTC. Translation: CASSKTSGSSYNEQFF. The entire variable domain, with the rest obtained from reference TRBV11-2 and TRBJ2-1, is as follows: EAGVAQSPRYKIIEKRQSVAFWCNPISGHATLYWYQQILGQGPKLLIQFQNNGVVDDSQLPKDRFSAERLKGVDSTLKIQPAKLEDSAVYLCASSKTSGSSYNEQFFGPGTRLTVL.

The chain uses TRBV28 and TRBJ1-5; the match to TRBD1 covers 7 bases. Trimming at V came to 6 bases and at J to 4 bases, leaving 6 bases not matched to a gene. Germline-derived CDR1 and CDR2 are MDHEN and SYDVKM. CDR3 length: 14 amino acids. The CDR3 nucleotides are TGTGCCAGCAGGACAATGACAGGGAATCAGCCCCAGCATTTT. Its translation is CASRTMTGNQPQHF.

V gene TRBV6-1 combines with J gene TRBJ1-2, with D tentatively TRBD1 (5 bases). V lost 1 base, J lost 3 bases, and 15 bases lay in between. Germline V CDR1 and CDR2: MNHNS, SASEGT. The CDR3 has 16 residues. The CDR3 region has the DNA TGTGCCAGCAGTGAAGGTTCGGCAGGACAATACTATGGCTACACCTTC. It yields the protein CASSEGSAGQYYGYTF.

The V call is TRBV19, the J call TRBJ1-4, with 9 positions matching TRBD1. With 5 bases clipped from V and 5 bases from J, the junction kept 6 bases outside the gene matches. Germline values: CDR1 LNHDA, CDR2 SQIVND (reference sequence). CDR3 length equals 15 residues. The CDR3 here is CASSARGTGNEKLFF. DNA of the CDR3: TGTGCCAGTAGTGCCCGTGGGACAGGGAATGAAAAACTGTTTTTT.

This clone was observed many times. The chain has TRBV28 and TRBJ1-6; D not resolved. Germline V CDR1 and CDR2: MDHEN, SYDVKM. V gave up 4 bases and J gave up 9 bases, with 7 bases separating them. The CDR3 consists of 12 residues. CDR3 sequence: CASSSGSSPLHF. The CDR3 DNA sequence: TGTGCCAGCAGTTCCGGGAGTTCACCCCTCCACTTT.

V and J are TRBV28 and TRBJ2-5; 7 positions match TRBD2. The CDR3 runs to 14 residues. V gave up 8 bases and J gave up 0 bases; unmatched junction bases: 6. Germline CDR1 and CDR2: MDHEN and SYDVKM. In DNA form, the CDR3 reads TGTGCCAGCGATCGAGCGGGGAACCAAGAGACCCAGTACTTC. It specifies CASDRAGNQETQYF. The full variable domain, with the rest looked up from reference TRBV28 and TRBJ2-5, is DVKVTQSSRYLVKRTGEKVFLECVQDMDHENMFWYRQDPGLGLRLIYFSYDVKMKEKGDIPEGYSVSREKKERFSLILESASTNQTSMYLCASDRAGNQETQYFGPGTRLLVL.

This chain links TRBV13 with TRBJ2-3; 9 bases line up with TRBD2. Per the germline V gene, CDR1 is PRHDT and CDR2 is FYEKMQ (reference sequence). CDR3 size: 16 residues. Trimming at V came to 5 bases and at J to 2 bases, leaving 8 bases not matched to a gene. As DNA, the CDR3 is TGTGCCAGCAGCCATAAAGCGGGGGGCTTCACAGATACGCAGTATTTT. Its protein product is CASSHKAGGFTDTQYF.

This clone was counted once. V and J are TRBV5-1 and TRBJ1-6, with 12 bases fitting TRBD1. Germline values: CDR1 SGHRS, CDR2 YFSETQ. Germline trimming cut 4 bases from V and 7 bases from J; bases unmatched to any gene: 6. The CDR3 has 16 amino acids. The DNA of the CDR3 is TGCGCCAGCAGCGCCCGGGACAGGGGGCGAAATTCACCCCTCCACTTT. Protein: CASSARDRGRNSPLHF. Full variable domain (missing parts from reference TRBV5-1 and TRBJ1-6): KAGVTQTPRYLIKTRGQQVTLSCSPISGHRSVSWYQQTPGQGLQFLFEYFSETQRNKGNFPGRFSGRQFSNSRSEMNVSTLELGDSALYLCASSARDRGRNSPLHFGNGTRLTVT.